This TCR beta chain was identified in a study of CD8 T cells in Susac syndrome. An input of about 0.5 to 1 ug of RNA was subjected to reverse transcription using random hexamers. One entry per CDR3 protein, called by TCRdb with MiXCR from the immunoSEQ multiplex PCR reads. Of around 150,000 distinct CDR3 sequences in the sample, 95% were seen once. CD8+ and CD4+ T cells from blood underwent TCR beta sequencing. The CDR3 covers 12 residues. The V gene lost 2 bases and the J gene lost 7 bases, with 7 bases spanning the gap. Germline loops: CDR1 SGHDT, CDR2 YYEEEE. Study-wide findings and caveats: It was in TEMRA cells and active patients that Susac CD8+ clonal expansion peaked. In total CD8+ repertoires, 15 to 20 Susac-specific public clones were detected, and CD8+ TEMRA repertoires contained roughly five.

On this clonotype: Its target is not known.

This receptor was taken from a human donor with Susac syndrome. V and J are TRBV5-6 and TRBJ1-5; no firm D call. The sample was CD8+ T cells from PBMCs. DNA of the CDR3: TGTGCCAGCAGCTTACAAGGACAGCCCCAGCATTTT. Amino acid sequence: CASSLQGQPQHF.